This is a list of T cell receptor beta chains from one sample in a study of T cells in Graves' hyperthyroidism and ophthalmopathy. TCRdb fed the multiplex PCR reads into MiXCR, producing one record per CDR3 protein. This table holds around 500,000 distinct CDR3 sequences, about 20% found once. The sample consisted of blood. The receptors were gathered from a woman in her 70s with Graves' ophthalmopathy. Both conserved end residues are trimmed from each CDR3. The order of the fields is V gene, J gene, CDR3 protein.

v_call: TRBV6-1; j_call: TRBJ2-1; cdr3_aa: ASRQSGRGLSSYNEQF
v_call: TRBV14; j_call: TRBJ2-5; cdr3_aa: ASSQDWIGTQY
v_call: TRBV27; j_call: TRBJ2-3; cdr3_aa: ASSFSSGSTDTQY
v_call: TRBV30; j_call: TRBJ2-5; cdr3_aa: AWSVLAAETQY
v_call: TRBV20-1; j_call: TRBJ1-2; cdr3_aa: SARGHTVYGYT
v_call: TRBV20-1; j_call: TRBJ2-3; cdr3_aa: SARDGAGGADTQY
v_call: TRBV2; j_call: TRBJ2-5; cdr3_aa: ASNGQQETQY
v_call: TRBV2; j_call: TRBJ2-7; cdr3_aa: ASRLETGTGVEQY
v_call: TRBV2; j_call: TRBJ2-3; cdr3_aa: ASSLPGLTTDTQY
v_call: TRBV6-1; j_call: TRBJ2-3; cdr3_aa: ASSERGSTDTQY
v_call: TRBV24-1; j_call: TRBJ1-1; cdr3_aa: ATSDAGENTEAF
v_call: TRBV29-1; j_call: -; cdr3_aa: SVVKILAGAYNEQY
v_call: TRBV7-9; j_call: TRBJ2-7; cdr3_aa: ASSPLAGESYEQY
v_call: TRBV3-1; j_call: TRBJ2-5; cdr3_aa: ASSQVRDFQETQY
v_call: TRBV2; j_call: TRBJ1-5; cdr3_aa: ASSEWGGQPQH
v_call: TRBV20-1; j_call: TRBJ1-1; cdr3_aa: SARSQGRGSTEAF
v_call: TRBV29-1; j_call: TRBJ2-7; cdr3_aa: SVGQGISYEQY
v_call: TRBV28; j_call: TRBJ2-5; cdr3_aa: ASSLQVSGQETQY
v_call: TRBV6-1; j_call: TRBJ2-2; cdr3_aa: ASRKESVAGELF
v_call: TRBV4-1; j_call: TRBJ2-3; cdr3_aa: ASSQGGSFTDTQY
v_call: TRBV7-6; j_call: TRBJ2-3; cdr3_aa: ASSFQTAGTEDTQY
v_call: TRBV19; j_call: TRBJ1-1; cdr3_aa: ACSILNTEAF
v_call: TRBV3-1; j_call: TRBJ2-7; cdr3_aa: ASSRTRDAYEQY
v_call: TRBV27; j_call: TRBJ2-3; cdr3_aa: ASSTRGFTDTQY
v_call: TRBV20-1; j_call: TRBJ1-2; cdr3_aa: SAGDPLSSYT
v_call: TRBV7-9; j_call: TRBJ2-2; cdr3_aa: ASSLSWGFTGELF
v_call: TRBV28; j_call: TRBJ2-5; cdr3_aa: ASSPFMGLETQY
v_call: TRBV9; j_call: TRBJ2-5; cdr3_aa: ASSGDGFGETQY
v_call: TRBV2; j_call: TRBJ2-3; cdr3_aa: ASRPDRDTQY
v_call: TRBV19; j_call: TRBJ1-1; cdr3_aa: ASSWTGGSEAF
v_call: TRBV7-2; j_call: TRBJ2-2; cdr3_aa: ALSQGGELF
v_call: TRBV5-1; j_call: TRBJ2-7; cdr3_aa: ASSDSYEQY
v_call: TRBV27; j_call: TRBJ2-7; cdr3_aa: ASRRLAVYEQY
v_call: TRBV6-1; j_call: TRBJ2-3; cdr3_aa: ASSSRALADTQY
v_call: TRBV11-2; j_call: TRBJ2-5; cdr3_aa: ASSIMARGGRETQY
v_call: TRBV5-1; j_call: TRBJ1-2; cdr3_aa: ASSPAGGATYYGYT
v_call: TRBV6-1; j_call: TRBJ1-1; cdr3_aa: ASSSSPGGTEAF
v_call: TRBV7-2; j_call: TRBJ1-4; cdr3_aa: ASSYRLPPTNEKLF
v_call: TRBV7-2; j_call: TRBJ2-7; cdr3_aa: ASSLMTGGYEQY
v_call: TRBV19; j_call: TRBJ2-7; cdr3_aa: ASSTSGRGPYEQY
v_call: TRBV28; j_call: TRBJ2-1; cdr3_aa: ASSGASGRPYNEQF
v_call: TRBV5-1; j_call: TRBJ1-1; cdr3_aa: ASSLDGAPDTEAF
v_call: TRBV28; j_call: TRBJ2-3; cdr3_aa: ATRADTQY
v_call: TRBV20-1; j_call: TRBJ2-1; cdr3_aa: SARAPLAGGYNEQF
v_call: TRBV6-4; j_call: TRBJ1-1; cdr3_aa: ASSRPTWEGEPMNTEAF
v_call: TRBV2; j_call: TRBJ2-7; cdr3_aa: ASSQDLHTYEQY
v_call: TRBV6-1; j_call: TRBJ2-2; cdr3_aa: ASIMEVGAGELF